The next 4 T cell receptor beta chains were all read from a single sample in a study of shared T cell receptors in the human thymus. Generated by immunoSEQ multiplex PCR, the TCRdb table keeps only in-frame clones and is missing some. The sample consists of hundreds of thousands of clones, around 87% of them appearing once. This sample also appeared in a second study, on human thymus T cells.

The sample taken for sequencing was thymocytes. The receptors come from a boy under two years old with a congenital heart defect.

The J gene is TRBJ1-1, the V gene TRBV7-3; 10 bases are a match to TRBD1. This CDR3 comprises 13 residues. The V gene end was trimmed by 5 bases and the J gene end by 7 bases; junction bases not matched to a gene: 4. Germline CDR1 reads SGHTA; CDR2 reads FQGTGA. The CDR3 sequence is CASSPGTGDEAFF. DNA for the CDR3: TGTGCCAGCAGCCCTGGGACAGGGGATGAAGCTTTCTTT.

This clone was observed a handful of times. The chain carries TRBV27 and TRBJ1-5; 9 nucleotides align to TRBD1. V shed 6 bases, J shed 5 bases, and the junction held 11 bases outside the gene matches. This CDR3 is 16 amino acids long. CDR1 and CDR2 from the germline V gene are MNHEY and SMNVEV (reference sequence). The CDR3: CASRPKAGQGHQPQHF. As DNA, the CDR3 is TGTGCCAGCAGACCAAAAGCGGGACAGGGACATCAGCCCCAGCATTTT.

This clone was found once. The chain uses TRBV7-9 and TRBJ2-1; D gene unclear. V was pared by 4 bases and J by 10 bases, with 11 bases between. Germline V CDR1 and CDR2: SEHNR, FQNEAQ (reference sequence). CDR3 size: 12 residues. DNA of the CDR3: TGTGCCAGCAGCTCAAACTCGCGAGAGCAGTTCTTC. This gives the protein CASSSNSREQFF.

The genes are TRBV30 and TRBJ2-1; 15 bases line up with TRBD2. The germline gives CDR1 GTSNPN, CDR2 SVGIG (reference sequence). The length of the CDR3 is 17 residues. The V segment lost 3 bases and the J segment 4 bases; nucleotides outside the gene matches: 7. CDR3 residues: CAWSDGTSGRRYNEQFF. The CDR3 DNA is TGTGCCTGGAGCGACGGGACTAGCGGGAGGAGATACAATGAGCAGTTCTTC.